One TCR delta chain is described in this entry. Antigen unknown. This DNA's translation and the protein TCRdb lists, from a much larger clone, do not match at residue 4, likely due to a read error; the protein shown is translated from the DNA. The CDR3 runs to 18 residues. In germline, CDR1 is TSWWSYY, CDR2 QGS. TCRdb ran CATT on the multiplex PCR reads. Found here are approximately 93,000 delta-chain clones, more than 0.85% of them singletons; the top ten hold approximately 9.6%. Flow sorting of PBMC yielded separate Vgamma9/Vdelta2+ and Vdelta2-negative gammadelta T cell populations for bulk repertoire analysis. The data belong to a study of γδ T cells in repeated Plasmodium falciparum infection. Overall study: Malian gammadelta TCRs were studied during no-transmission periods and across acute malaria episodes.

Findings of the study overall: Many TCRgamma sequences overlapped between individuals in stable Vgamma9/Vdelta2+ repertoires.

The sequence was collected from a pool of human donors (malaria-infected and uninfected, not separated). Input material: gamma-delta T cells from blood. The chain joins TRDV1 to TRDJ1, with a weak D call TRDD3 (6 bases). TCRdb carries no J gene annotation; the J gene was assigned here by matching the DNA with germline. The CDR3 DNA reads as TGTGCTCTTAGGGACGCCCCCGGAGGGGGACAGTACACCGATAAACTCATCTTT. It translates to CALRDAPGGGQYTDKLIF.